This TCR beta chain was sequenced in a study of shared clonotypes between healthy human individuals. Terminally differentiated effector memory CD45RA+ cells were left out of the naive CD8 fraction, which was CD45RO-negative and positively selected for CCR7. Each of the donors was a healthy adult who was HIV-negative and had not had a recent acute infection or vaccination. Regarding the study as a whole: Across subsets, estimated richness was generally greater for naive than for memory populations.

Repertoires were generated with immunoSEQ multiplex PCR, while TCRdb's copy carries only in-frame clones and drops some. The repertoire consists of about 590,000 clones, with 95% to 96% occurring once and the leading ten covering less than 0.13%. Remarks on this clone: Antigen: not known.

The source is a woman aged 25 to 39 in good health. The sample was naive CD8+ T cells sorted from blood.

CDR3 in DNA: TGTGCCAGCAGCTTGGTTGGCGGGATGGACGAGCAGTACTTC. Protein: CASSLVGGMDEQYF. This rearrangement joins TRBV5-4 to TRBJ2-7; D perhaps matches TRBD2 (6 bases). V lost 0 bases and J lost 5, with 12 bases in between. Germline assignment: CDR1 SGHNT and CDR2 YYREEE (reference sequence). There are 14 residues in the CDR3.